The present T cell receptor beta chain was sequenced within a study of cytomegalovirus exposure and HLA in healthy donors. Study-wide results and limits: Listed as cytomegalovirus-associated were 150 to 200 TCR beta chains. Reported results showed that the classifier diagnosed cytomegalovirus status with high specificity and sensitivity. Many donors carried some public TCRs, although rarity characterized most TCR sequences.

TCRdb's copy holds only in-frame clones and misses some; the assay was immunoSEQ multiplex PCR. The top ten hold under 25% of the sample, which has about 150,000 clones, about 86% seen once. Details on this clone: Its antigen is not known.

The donors were members of the validation cohort comprising over 90 subjects, separate from the roughly 670-subject first cohort. The V gene lost 3 bases and the J gene lost 0 bases, with 11 bases spanning the gap. CDR3 length: 15 amino acids. Germline V lookup: CDR1 MRHNA, CDR2 SNTAGT. This receptor was taken from a man aged 18 to 29 in good health and CMV-seropositive. The V and J genes are TRBV6-4 and TRBJ1-2; the D gene is possibly TRBD1 (5 bases). The material sequenced was PBMCs. The CDR3 reads CASSERRGTNYGYTF. In DNA form, the CDR3 reads TGTGCCAGCAGTGAGAGGAGGGGAACTAACTATGGCTACACCTTC.